This T cell receptor (beta chain) appears in the sequencing data of a study of blood T cell repertoires in COVID-19. The CDR3 extends over 16 amino acids. TCRdb keeps only in-frame clones here, not all; method: immunoSEQ multiplex PCR. The repertoire has 260,000 or so clones, roughly 82% of them found once; the top ten carry about 4.4%. This chain joins TRBV21-1 and TRBJ2-7; TRBD1, as called in the table, went unchecked against the DNA. TRBV21-1 is a pseudogene locus. Source material: peripheral blood. The sequence derives from a woman between 65 and 79 years old with acute or convalescent COVID-19. DNA for the CDR3: TGTGCCAGCACGATTACTACAGGGGGACCTACCTACGAGCAGTACTTC. Amino acid sequence: CASTITTGGPTYEQYF.